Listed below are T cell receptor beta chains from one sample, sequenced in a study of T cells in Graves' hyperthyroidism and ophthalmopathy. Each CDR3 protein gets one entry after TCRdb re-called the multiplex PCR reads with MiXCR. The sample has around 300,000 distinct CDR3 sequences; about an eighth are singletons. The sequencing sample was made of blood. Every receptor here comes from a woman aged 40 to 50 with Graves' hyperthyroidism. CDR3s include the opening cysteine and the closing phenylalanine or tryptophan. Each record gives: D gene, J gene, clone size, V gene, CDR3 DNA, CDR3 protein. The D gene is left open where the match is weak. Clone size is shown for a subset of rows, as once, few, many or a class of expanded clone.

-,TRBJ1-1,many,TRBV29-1,TGCAGCGTTGTTCCGGCAGCGGTTAACACTGAAGCTTTCTTT,CSVVPAAVNTEAFF
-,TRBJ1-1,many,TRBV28,TGTGCCAGCAGTACACCGGAACTGAGCGGCAACACTGAAGCTTTCTTT,CASSTPELSGNTEAFF
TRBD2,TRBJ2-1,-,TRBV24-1,TGTGCCACCAGACCGGGACTAGCGATACATGAGCAGTTCTTC,CATRPGLAIHEQFF
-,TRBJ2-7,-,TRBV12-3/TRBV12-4,TGTGCCAGCAGTTTGAGGGCGGGTAGCTCCTACGAGCAGTACTTC,CASSLRAGSSYEQYF
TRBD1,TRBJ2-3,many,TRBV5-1,TGCGCCAGCAGGGAATACCTACAGGGGCCGGTTCTCACAGATACGCAGTATTTT,CASREYLQGPVLTDTQYF
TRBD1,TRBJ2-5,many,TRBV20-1,TGCAGTGCTAGCAGGGACAGTCTCTGGCTAGGTGGTCAAGAGACCCAGTACTTC,CSASRDSLWLGGQETQYF
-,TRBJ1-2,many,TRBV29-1,TGCAGCGTTGAAGAAGGCGACAGAAGCCGGCGTGGCTACACCTTC,CSVEEGDRSRRGYTF
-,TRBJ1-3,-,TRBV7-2,TGTGCCAGCAGCTTAACCGGGACGGTCTCTGGAAACACCATATATTTT,CASSLTGTVSGNTIYF
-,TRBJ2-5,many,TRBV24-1,TGTGCCACCAGTGACTCTCCGGGCCAAGAGACCCAGTACTTC,CATSDSPGQETQYF
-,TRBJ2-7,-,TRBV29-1,TGCAGCGTTCGCCCCGGGACGATCTACGAGCAGTACTTC,CSVRPGTIYEQYF
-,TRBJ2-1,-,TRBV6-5,TGTGCCAGCAGTTACTCGAGAGTTAGCGGACCCTACAATGAGCAGTTCTTC,CASSYSRVSGPYNEQFF
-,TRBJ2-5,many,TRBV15,TGTGCCACCAGCAGCGACAGCCAAGAGACCCAGTACTTC,CATSSDSQETQYF
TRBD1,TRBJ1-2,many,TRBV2,TGTGCCAGCAGAACCGGGACAGGGGGCCGGCTAGATGGCTACACCTTC,CASRTGTGGRLDGYTF
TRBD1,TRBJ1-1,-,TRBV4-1,TGCGCCAGCAGCATTGGGACAGGATTAAGAGCTGAAGCTTTCTTT,CASSIGTGLRAEAFF
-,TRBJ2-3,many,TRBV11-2,TGTGCCAGCAGCTTACGTACGCAGTATTTT,CASSLRTQYF
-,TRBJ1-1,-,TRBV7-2,TGTGCCAGCAGCTTCGCGGGCGGCAATTTCGAAGCTTTCTTT,CASSFAGGNFEAFF
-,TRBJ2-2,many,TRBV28,TGTGCCAGCAGCGGAAGGGGTCTGGGCACCGGGGAGCTGTTTTTT,CASSGRGLGTGELFF
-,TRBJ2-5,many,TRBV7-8,TGTGCCAGCAGCTTATTTGGGGGCCTACGCCAAGAGACCCAGTACTTC,CASSLFGGLRQETQYF
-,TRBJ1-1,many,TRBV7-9,TGTGCCAGCTCACCACTTCCCGAAGCTTTCTTT,CASSPLPEAFF
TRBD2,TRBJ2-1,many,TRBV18,TGTGCCAGCTCATCGACTAGCGGATACAATGAGCAGTTCTTC,CASSSTSGYNEQFF
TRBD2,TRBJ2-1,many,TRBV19,TGTGCCAGTAGTTTAGCGGGAGGCCGCTACAATGAGCAGTTCTTC,CASSLAGGRYNEQFF
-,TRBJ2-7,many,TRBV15,TGTGCCACGTCAAGGGACCCAGGAACCTACGAGCAGTACTTC,CATSRDPGTYEQYF
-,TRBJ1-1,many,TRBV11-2,TGTGCCAGCAGCTTAACAGAGAACACTGAAGCTTTCTTT,CASSLTENTEAFF
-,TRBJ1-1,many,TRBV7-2,TGTGCCAGCAGCTTCGTTGGCAGGACGAACACTGAAGCTTTCTTT,CASSFVGRTNTEAFF
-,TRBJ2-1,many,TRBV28,TGTGCCAGCAGCCCGCCCGTGAGGGGGAATGAGCAGTTCTTC,CASSPPVRGNEQFF
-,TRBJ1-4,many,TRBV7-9,TGTGCCAGCAGCTTAGTTCCAGGTGAAAAACTGTTTTTT,CASSLVPGEKLFF
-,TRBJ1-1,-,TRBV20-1,TGCAGTGCTAGAGATCGCGGGGAGGCCCCTGAAGCTTTCTTT,CSARDRGEAPEAFF
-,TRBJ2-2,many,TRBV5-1,TGCGCCAGCAGCTCAGTCGGGGAGCTGTTTTTT,CASSSVGELFF
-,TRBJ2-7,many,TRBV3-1,TGTGCCAGCAGCCCGCTCCTTAGCTCCTACGAGCAGTACTTC,CASSPLLSSYEQYF
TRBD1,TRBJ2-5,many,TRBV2,TGTGCCACGGAGGACAGGGGGCGCGTATCGAGGTACTTC,CATEDRGRVSRYF
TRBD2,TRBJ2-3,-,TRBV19,TGTGCCAGTAGTTGGCGGGAGTCCGCCAATACGCAGTATTTT,CASSWRESANTQYF
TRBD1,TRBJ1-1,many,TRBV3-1,TGTGCCAGCGAACAGGGGGCCGAAGCTTTCTTT,CASEQGAEAFF
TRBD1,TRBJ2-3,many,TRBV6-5,TGTGCCAGCAGTTACTCCGGGACAGGCACAGATACGCAGTATTTT,CASSYSGTGTDTQYF
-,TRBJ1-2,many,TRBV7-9,TGTGCCAGCAGCCCCCGTGGTACGGGGAGCGGCTACACCTTC,CASSPRGTGSGYTF
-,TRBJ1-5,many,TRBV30,TGTGCCTGGAGTGTCGATAGCAATCAGCCCCAGCATTTT,CAWSVDSNQPQHF
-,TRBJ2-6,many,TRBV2,TGTGCCAGCAGTGAAGTGAGGGTGGCTGGGGCCAACGTCCTGACTTTC,CASSEVRVAGANVLTF
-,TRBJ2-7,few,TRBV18,TGTGCCAGCTCACCCCCGGGACTGAACTCCTACGAGCAGTACTTC,CASSPPGLNSYEQYF
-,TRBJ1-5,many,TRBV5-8,TGTGCCAGCAGCTCGGGTCTGTTTTCTCAGCCCCAGCATTTT,CASSSGLFSQPQHF
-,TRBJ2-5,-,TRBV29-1,TGCAGCGTTGTAACCCTCGGGACCGAGGAGACCCAGTACTTC,CSVVTLGTEETQYF
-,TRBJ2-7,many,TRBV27,TGTGCCAGCAGATCTACCCTTGGCTCCTACGAGCAGTACTTC,CASRSTLGSYEQYF
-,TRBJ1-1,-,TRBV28,TGTGCCAGCACTCCTACCGGGGGGGTGAACACTGAAGCTTTCTTT,CASTPTGGVNTEAFF
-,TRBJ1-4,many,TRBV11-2,TGTGCCAGCAGCTTAGTTGCGTATGAAAAACTGTTTTTT,CASSLVAYEKLFF
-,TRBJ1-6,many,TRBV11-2,TGTGCCAGCAGCTTCCAGGAAGGCGGCCACACACCCCTCCACTTT,CASSFQEGGHTPLHF
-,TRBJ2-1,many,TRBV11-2,TGTGCCAGCAAAAGGACAATCTACAATGAGCAGTTCTTC,CASKRTIYNEQFF
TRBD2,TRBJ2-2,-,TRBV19,TGTGCCAGTAGTATAGTGCCTAGCGGGAACACCGGGGAGCTGTTTTTT,CASSIVPSGNTGELFF
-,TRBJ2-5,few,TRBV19,TGTGCCAGTAGTACCCGAATCCGGGAGACCCAGTACTTC,CASSTRIRETQYF
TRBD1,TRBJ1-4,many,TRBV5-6,TGTGCCAGCAGCTTGGGGACAGGGGAAAAACTGTTTTTT,CASSLGTGEKLFF
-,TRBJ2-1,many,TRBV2,TGTGCCAGCTCGGACTTCTCCTACAATGAGCAGTTCTTC,CASSDFSYNEQFF
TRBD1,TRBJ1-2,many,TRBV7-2,TGTGCCAGCAGCTTCGCTCGAGGGACAGGGACCTATGGCTACACCTTC,CASSFARGTGTYGYTF
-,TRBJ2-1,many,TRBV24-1,TGTGCCACCAGTGATACAGGGTTCGATGAGCAGTTCTTC,CATSDTGFDEQFF
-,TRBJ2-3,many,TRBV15,TGTGCCACCAGCAGAGATTGGGGCAGGGGAGGGACAGATACGCAGTATTTT,CATSRDWGRGGTDTQYF